In its sample, the clone carrying this T cell receptor (beta chain) was seen once. Its antigen is not identified. This specimen belongs to a study of blood T cells in healthy people across ages. V lost 6 bases and J lost 7, with 15 bases in between. CDR1 is MNHEY and CDR2 is SVGAGI in the germline V gene. The CDR3 extends over 13 amino acids. The study's findings and limits: The percentage of naive T cells correlated strongly with TCR beta diversity. Naive CD4+ cells and diversity were both higher in long-lived donors than in aged donors.

A second PCR, run for about 7 to 11 cycles, used a sample-barcoded 5' primer plus a J-beta primer mix. A template-switch adaptor that had 12 random nucleotides put a tag on each cDNA molecule. MiXCR, applied by TCRdb to the 5' RACE reads, yields one record per CDR3 protein. The repertoire holds about 760,000 distinct CDR3 sequences, with 56% as singletons. This sequence originates from a middle-aged man in good health. The specimen was blood. The chain is built from TRBV6-5 and TRBJ1-1; D unresolved. The chain's CDR3 is CASSQEHLGEAFF. The CDR3 region has the DNA TGTGCCAGCAGCCAAGAACATCTGGGTGAAGCTTTCTTT.